The TCR beta chain described here comes from a study of T cell responses to AZD1222 COVID-19 vaccine. Using immunoSEQ multiplex PCR, the repertoire was profiled, and TCRdb retains in-frame clones only, with some absent. The top ten hold 12% of the sample, which has approximately 150,000 clones, more than 85% seen once. Study-wide points: CD4 TCRs linked to vaccination spanned spike, dominating at 160-218 and 743-854.

In the case of this clone: Its antigen is as yet unknown.

The CDR3 has 17 residues. After removal of 3 bases from V and 0 bases from J, the junction contained 6 bases not matched to a gene. Looked up from germline, CDR1 is SGDLS and CDR2 is YYNGEE. The chain is built from TRBV9 and TRBJ1-6; 7 bases match TRBD1. The input for sequencing was peripheral blood, taken after recovery from COVID-19. This clonotype was sampled from an adult who had recovered from COVID-19. The CDR3 DNA follows: TGTGCCAGCAGCGAACGGACAGGAAGCTCCTATAATTCACCCCTCCACTTT. This translates into CASSERTGSSYNSPLHF.